A selection of T cell receptor beta chains follows, all from one sample in a study of molecular identifiers for immune sequencing clone quantification. MiXCR, run by TCRdb on the PCR reads, gives a single entry per CDR3 protein. The table includes 85,000 to 130,000 distinct CDR3 sequences, 36% detected once. Source material: naive CD8+ T cells from blood, with Jurkat cell RNA spiked in. The receptor source for this set is a human donor in good health. Some libraries in this study had Jurkat cell RNA spiked in. The CDR3 runs from the conserved cysteine through the conserved F or W. D genes are given only for firm matches. Part of the rows lack a size; the others show once, few, many or a class for expanded clones.

j_gene,v_gene,d_gene,abundance,CDR3aa,CDR3nt
TRBJ1-3,TRBV27,TRBD1,-,CASCATGVSGNTIYF,TGTGCCAGCTGCGCGACAGGGGTCTCTGGAAACACCATATATTTT
TRBJ2-3,TRBV4-2,TRBD1,-,CASSPGTGGDTQYF,TGTGCCAGCAGCCCAGGGACAGGGGGAGATACGCAGTATTTT
TRBJ2-7,TRBV27,-,many,CASSSERGEQYF,TGTGCCAGCAGTAGCGAGAGAGGCGAGCAGTACTTC
TRBJ2-4,TRBV11-2,-,few,CASSLDQRFKNIQYF,TGTGCCAGCAGCTTAGATCAGAGATTCAAAAACATTCAGTACTTC
TRBJ2-1,TRBV24-1,TRBD1,many,CATSRTGDRNEQFF,TGTGCCACCAGTCGGACAGGGGATAGAAATGAGCAGTTCTTC
TRBJ2-3,TRBV9,TRBD2,few,CASSGGGSRTDTQYF,TGTGCCAGTAGCGGGGGCGGGAGTCGCACAGATACGCAGTATTTT
TRBJ2-7,TRBV7-9,-,few,CASSQTSWDPGDEQYF,TGTGCCAGCAGCCAAACTTCCTGGGACCCAGGGGACGAGCAGTACTTC
TRBJ2-7,TRBV27,-,-,CASSSYSYEQYF,TGTGCCAGCAGTTCATACTCCTACGAGCAGTACTTC
TRBJ2-1,TRBV2,-,few,CASNRDANEQFF,TGTGCCAGCAACCGGGACGCCAATGAGCAGTTCTTC
TRBJ2-5,TRBV27,TRBD2,-,CASSLWAGVEETQYF,TGTGCCAGCAGTTTATGGGCGGGAGTCGAAGAGACCCAGTACTTC
TRBJ2-3,TRBV6-1,-,many,CASSEALADTQYF,TGTGCCAGCAGTGAAGCGCTGGCAGATACGCAGTATTTT
TRBJ1-1,TRBV20-1,-,-,CSARGATVMNTEAFF,TGCAGTGCTAGAGGAGCAACCGTAATGAACACTGAAGCTTTCTTT
TRBJ1-5,TRBV9,-,-,CASSVSGVNEPQHF,TGTGCCAGCAGCGTATCCGGGGTTAACGAGCCCCAGCATTTT
TRBJ2-4,TRBV7-9,-,few,CASSLGTAAKNIQYF,TGTGCCAGCAGCTTAGGGACAGCAGCCAAAAACATTCAGTACTTC
TRBJ2-3,TRBV6-2/TRBV6-3,-,few,CASSCSPGHPTDTQYF,TGTGCCAGCAGTTGCTCGCCGGGACACCCCACAGATACGCAGTATTTT
TRBJ2-3,TRBV7-9,TRBD2,-,CASSLGSGRADTQYF,TGTGCCAGCAGCTTAGGGAGCGGGAGGGCTGATACGCAGTATTTT
TRBJ2-3,TRBV20-1,-,few,CSANRKRTDTQYF,TGCAGTGCTAACAGGAAACGCACAGATACGCAGTATTTT
TRBJ2-5,TRBV28,-,few,CASSPQIQETQYF,TGTGCCAGCAGCCCACAAATACAAGAGACCCAGTACTTC
TRBJ2-5,TRBV7-9,-,many,CASSSGPIEYQETQYF,TGTGCCAGCAGCTCCGGGCCCATCGAGTACCAAGAGACCCAGTACTTC
TRBJ2-4,TRBV11-2,TRBD2,many,CASSLTWLAGGSRDIQYF,TGTGCCAGCAGCTTAACGTGGCTAGCGGGAGGGAGTCGGGACATTCAGTACTTC
TRBJ2-5,TRBV29-1,-,-,CSGVSDTRETQYF,TGCAGCGGTGTATCGGACACCCGCGAGACCCAGTACTTC
TRBJ1-1,TRBV15,-,-,CATGRWQGDTEALF,TGTGCCACGGGACGGTGGCAGGGAGATACTGAAGCTCTCTTT
TRBJ1-1,TRBV13,-,few,CASSDSSEGHTEAFF,TGTGCCAGCAGCGATTCCTCTGAGGGGCACACTGAAGCTTTCTTT
TRBJ2-5,TRBV6-6,TRBD2,-,CASSYRGEQETQYF,TGTGCCAGCAGTTACCGGGGGGAACAAGAGACCCAGTACTTC
TRBJ2-3,TRBV20-1,TRBD2,-,CSARSLAGGDTQYF,TGCAGTGCTAGGTCTCTAGCGGGCGGGGATACGCAGTATTTT